This TCR beta chain was identified during a study of blood T cell repertoires in COVID-19. Sequencing used immunoSEQ multiplex PCR; TCRdb keeps in-frame clones, though not all of them. The sample records about 410,000 clones, approximately 89% being singletons. Germline CDR1 is SQVTM and CDR2 is ANQGSEA. CDR3 length equals 15 residues. With 4 bases clipped from V and 4 bases from J, the junction kept 10 bases outside the gene matches. This clone appeared a single time. This chain joins TRBV29-1 and TRBJ2-3; 8 bases are shared with TRBD2. Sequencing used peripheral blood. The source of this sequence is a woman in her 40s with COVID-19, enrolled during active disease. Here the CDR3 reads CSVVGHSGSADTQYF. The CDR3 DNA follows: TGCAGCGTTGTCGGGCACAGCGGGAGCGCAGATACGCAGTATTTT.